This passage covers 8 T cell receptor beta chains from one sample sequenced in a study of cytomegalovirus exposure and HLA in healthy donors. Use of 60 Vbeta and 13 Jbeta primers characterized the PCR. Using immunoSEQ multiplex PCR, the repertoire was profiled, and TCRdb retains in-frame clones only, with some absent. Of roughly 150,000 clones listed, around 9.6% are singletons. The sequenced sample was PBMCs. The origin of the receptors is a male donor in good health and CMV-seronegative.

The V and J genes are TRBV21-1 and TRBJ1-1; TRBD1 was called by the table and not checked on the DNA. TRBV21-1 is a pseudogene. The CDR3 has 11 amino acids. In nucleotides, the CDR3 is TGTGCCAGCAGCAGGGACAGGGGAGCTTTCTTT. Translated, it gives CASSRDRGAFF.

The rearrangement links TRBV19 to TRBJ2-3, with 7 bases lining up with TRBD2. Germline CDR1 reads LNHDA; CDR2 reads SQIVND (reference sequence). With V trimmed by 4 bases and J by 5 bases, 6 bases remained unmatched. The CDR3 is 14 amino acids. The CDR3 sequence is CASSSGEGVDTQYF. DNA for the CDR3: TGTGCCAGTAGTAGCGGGGAGGGAGTAGATACGCAGTATTTT.

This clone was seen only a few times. CDR3 in amino acids: CASRPGQGGELFF. DNA of the CDR3: TGTGCCAGCAGGCCGGGACAAGGCGGGGAGCTGTTTTTT. The chain couples TRBV9 to TRBJ2-2; a weak D match, TRBD1 (6 bases). Trimming removed 5 bases from V and 7 bases from J, with 12 bases in between. The length of the CDR3 is 13 residues. In germline, CDR1 is SGDLS, CDR2 YYNGEE.

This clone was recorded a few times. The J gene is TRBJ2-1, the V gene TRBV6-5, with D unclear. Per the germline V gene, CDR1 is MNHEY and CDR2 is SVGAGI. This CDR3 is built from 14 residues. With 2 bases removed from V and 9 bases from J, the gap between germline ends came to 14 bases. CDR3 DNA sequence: TGTGCCAGCAGTTACGCGGAACCCTCTCCTGAGCAGTTCTTC. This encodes CASSYAEPSPEQFF.

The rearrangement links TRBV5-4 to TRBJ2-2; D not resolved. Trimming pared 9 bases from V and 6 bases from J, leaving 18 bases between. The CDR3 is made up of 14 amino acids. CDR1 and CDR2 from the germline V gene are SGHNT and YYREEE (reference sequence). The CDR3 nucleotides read TGTGCCACTAACCCAGCGATCGACGCCGGGGAGCTGTTTTTT. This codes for CATNPAIDAGELFF.

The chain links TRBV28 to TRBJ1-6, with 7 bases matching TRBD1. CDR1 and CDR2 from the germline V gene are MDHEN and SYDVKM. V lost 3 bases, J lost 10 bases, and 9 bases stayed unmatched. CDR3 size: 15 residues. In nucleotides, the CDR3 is TGTGCCAGCAGTTTCCATGACAGGGTAGGGTCACCCCTCCACTTT. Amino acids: CASSFHDRVGSPLHF.

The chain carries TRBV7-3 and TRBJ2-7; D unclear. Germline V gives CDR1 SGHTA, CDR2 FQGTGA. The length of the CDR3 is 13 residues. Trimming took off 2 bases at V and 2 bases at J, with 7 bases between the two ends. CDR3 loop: CASSLEATYEQYF. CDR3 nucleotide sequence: TGTGCCAGCAGCTTAGAGGCCACCTACGAGCAGTACTTC.

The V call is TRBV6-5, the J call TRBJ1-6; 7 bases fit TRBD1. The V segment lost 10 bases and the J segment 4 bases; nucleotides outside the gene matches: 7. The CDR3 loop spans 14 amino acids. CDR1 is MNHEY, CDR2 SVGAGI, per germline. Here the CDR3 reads CATTRTGYNSPLHF. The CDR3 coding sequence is TGTGCCACCACACGGACAGGTTATAATTCACCCCTCCACTTT.